One and the same sample provided the 6 T cell receptor beta chains below, sequenced in a study of human thymus T cells. This table comes from immunoSEQ multiplex PCR, and its TCRdb copy is limited to in-frame clones, with some not included. The table shows about 44,000 clones, with around 94% occurring only once. Material for sequencing was blood. The receptor source for this set is a boy under two years old with a congenital heart defect but otherwise immunologically healthy.

This chain joins TRBV25-1 and TRBJ2-7; D is undetermined. V lost 1 base and J lost 6, with 4 bases in between. The CDR3 is 11 residues long. Germline lookup yields CDR1 MGHDK and CDR2 SYGVNS. CDR3 sequence (DNA): TGTGCCAGCAGTGAATTGGGCGAGCAGTACTTC. Amino acid sequence: CASSELGEQYF.

The chain recombines TRBV2 with TRBJ2-5; D is undetermined. The J call may be in error: the DNA end matches TRBJ2-7 better. This CDR3 comprises 10 residues. Germline CDR1 and CDR2: SNHLY and FYNNEI. CDR3 in amino acids: CASGFYEQYF. CDR3 sequence (DNA): TGTGCCAGCGGCTTCTACGAGCAGTACTTC.

The chain carries TRBV7-2 and TRBJ2-7; D not resolved. V lost 2 bases and J 0 bases, leaving 5 bases between the germline ends. The CDR3 runs to 13 residues. The germline V gene has CDR1 SGHTA and CDR2 FQGNSA. The CDR3, as DNA: TGTGCCAGCAGCTTAACCGCCTCCTACGAGCAGTACTTC. Protein: CASSLTASYEQYF. Full variable domain (missing parts from reference TRBV7-2 and TRBJ2-7): GAGVSQSPSNKVTEKGKDVELRCDPISGHTALYWYRQSLGQGLEFLIYFQGNSAPDKSGLPSDRFSAERTGGSVSTLTIQRTQQEDSAVYLCASSLTASYEQYFGPGTRLTVT.

V and J are TRBV6-5 and TRBJ1-1, with a tentative D call TRBD1 (5 bases). Per the germline V gene, CDR1 is MNHEY and CDR2 is SVGAGI. Trimming pared 2 bases from V and 5 bases from J, leaving 9 bases between. The CDR3 is made up of 13 amino acids. The CDR3 DNA reads as TGTGCCAGCAGTTACGCAGGGAGGACTGAAGCTTTCTTT. It yields the protein CASSYAGRTEAFF.

This clone occurred a few times. This rearrangement joins TRBV27 to TRBJ1-6; D is undetermined. The V gene lost 2 bases and the J gene lost 5 bases, with 4 bases spanning the gap. Germline assignment: CDR1 MNHEY and CDR2 SMNVEV (reference sequence). The CDR3 has 13 amino acids. CDR3 nucleotides: TGTGCCAGCAGTTTAACAGATAATTCACCCCTCCACTTT. Its protein product is CASSLTDNSPLHF.

This chain uses TRBV4-3 with TRBJ2-7; 7 nucleotides agree with TRBD2. V trimming: 0 bases; J trimming: 4 bases; junction bases outside the gene matches: 0. Germline-derived CDR1 and CDR2 are LGHNA and YSLEER. The CDR3 is 13 amino acids. The CDR3, as DNA: TGCGCCAGCAGCCAAGATAGCGGGTACGAGCAGTACTTC. Translated: CASSQDSGYEQYF.